Below are 10 T cell receptor beta chains sequenced from a single sample in a study of regulatory T cells in long-lasting Graves disease. Time point meaning: newly diagnosed GD, antithyroid drugs for less than 3 months. Isolated PBMC RNA provided the starting material for the TCR library. Library construction for TCR beta used iRepertoire HTBI primers and Arm-PCR of CDR3 regions. One entry per CDR3 protein results from TCRdb running MiXCR on the multiplex PCR reads. The sample shows 540,000 or so distinct CDR3 sequences, about 14% of them seen only once. The sample also formed part of further work on T cells in Graves' hyperthyroidism and ophthalmopathy.

The starting material was peripheral blood mononuclear cells (PBMCs), obtained at new diagnosis, from a patient treated with antithyroid drugs. These receptors were obtained from a man aged 30 to 45 with Graves disease.

This clonotype was counted ten times or more. V usage is TRBV6-1 and J usage is TRBJ1-1, with D possibly TRBD1 on 5 matching bases. From germline, CDR1 is MNHNS and CDR2 SASEGT. The V gene lost 1 base and the J gene lost 8 bases, with 11 bases spanning the gap. This CDR3 has 13 amino acids. In DNA, the CDR3 is TGTGCCAGCAGTGAAGAAGGACATCTCGAAGCTTTCTTT. Amino acid sequence: CASSEEGHLEAFF.

V gene TRBV12-3 or TRBV12-4 combines with J gene TRBJ2-3, with 11 nucleotides matching TRBD2. Unmatched junction bases numbered 7, after V lost 5 bases and J lost 3 bases. This CDR3 contains 16 residues. The chain's CDR3 is CASSPQLAGETDTQYF. In DNA, the CDR3 is TGTGCCAGCAGTCCACAACTAGCGGGAGAGACAGATACGCAGTATTTT.

This clonotype was picked up one time. This clone may be a read error of a much larger clone one base away. The chain links TRBV7-9 to TRBJ2-1; D is perhaps TRBD1 (5 bases). Gene TRBJ2-7 matches the end of the DNA better, so the J call may be wrong. Looked up from germline, CDR1 is SEHNR and CDR2 is FQNEAQ (reference sequence). This CDR3 has 15 amino acids. CDR3 protein: CASSLPGISYNEQYF. In DNA, the CDR3 is TGTGCCAGCAGCTTACCAGGGATCTCCTACAATGAGCAGTACTTC.

V and J are TRBV2 and TRBJ2-2; D could derive from TRBD1 or TRBD2 (6 bases each). Germline lookup yields CDR1 SNHLY and CDR2 FYNNEI. V was pared by 3 bases and J by 7 bases, with 15 bases between. This CDR3 is 15 amino acids long. CDR3 in amino acids: CASSDRQAGFGELFF. DNA for the CDR3: TGTGCCAGCAGTGATCGACAGGCGGGGTTCGGGGAGCTGTTTTTT.

This sequence joins TRBV27 and TRBJ2-2, with a possible D match to TRBD2 (6 bases). Deletions cut 7 bases from V and 3 bases from J, with 15 bases between. Germline CDR1 MNHEY, CDR2 SMNVEV (reference sequence). CDR3 length: 15 residues. The CDR3 here is CASTSRRGDTGELFF. The DNA for the CDR3 is TGTGCCAGCACTTCCCGCCGCGGGGACACCGGGGAGCTGTTTTTT.

This clonotype was counted between two and nine times. The chain has TRBV5-8 and TRBJ2-2, with TRBD1 matching over 7 bases. Germline CDR1 SGHTS, CDR2 YDEGEE. V lost 4 bases to trimming and J lost 3 bases; unmatched junction nucleotides: 6. This CDR3 has 15 amino acids. CDR3 amino acids: CASSLQGQYTGELFF. In DNA, the CDR3 is TGTGCCAGCAGCCTACAGGGGCAATACACCGGGGAGCTGTTTTTT.

A word on this clonotype: A much larger clone differs by one base, so this may be a read error. The V call is TRBV7-2, the J call TRBJ2-7; 9 nucleotides match TRBD2. Germline CDR1 and CDR2: SGHTA and FQGNSA. This CDR3 contains 15 residues. CDR3 residues: CASSSFGPLLAGGPF. CDR3 nucleotide sequence: TGTGCCAGCAGCTCTTTTGGGCCCCTATTGGCGGGAGGGCCCTTC.

A remark on this clonotype: A much larger clone lies a single base off, so this may be a read error. The chain links TRBV6-1 to TRBJ2-7; tentatively, D is TRBD1 (5 bases). CDR1 is MNHNS, CDR2 SASEGT, per germline. The CDR3 length is 13 residues. Trimming took 8 bases from V and 4 from J, leaving 15 bases between them. This CDR3 reads CASGVRVWYEQYF. The DNA for the CDR3 is TGTGCCAGCGGTGTCAGGGTCTGGTACGAGCAGTACTTC.

This chain uses TRBV29-1 with TRBJ2-3; D is unclear. CDR3 length: 12 amino acids. CDR1 SQVTM and CDR2 ANQGSEA come from the germline V gene. Trimming cost V 6 bases and J 4 bases, with 11 bases left between them. The CDR3: CSVPLLADTQYF. The CDR3 nucleotides are TGCAGCGTCCCTCTACTGGCAGATACGCAGTATTTT.

This clonotype was counted only a few times. The J gene is TRBJ1-2, the V gene TRBV6-4, with 9 bases that match TRBD1. The germline V gene encodes CDR1 MRHNA and CDR2 SNTAGT. The CDR3 covers 14 residues. After removal of 0 bases from V and 4 bases from J, the junction contained 0 bases not matched to a gene. The CDR3 loop reads CASSDSTGGYGYTF. CDR3 in DNA: TGTGCCAGCAGTGACTCGACAGGGGGCTATGGCTACACCTTC.